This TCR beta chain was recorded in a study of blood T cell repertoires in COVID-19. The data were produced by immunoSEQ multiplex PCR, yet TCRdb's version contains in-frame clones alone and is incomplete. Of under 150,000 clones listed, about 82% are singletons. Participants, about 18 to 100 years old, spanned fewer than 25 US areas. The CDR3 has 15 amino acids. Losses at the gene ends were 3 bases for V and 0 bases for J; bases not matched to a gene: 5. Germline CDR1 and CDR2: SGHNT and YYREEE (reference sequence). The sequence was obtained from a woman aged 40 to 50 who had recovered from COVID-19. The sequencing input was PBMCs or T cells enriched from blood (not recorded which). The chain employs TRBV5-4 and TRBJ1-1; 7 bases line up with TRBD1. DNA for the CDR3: TGTGCCAGCAGCTCGGGACAGACCATGAACACTGAAGCTTTCTTT. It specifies CASSSGQTMNTEAFF.